The next 29 T cell receptor beta chains were all read from a single sample in a study of blood T cell repertoires in COVID-19. The protocol was immunoSEQ multiplex PCR, while the TCRdb copy is restricted to in-frame clones and leaves out a portion. The data contain 160,000 or so clones, more than 85% of them singletons. The sequencing input was PBMCs or T cells enriched from blood (not recorded which). The receptors were gathered from a human donor with acute COVID-19. The donor label of this sample is uncertain.

The CDR3 nucleotides are TGTGCCAGCAGCTTGGACGCGGGGATTTTCTACAATGAGCAGTTCTTC. Protein: CASSLDAGIFYNEQFF. The chain carries TRBV5-5 and TRBJ2-1; possibly TRBD2 for D (6 bases). CDR3 length equals 16 residues. Germline values: CDR1 SGHKS, CDR2 YYEKEE (reference sequence). V was shortened by 0 bases and J by 3 bases, with 13 bases between the two germline ends.

V gene TRBV4-1 combines with J gene TRBJ2-7, with 9 bases that match TRBD1. Germline V lookup: CDR1 MGHRA, CDR2 YSYEKL. The CDR3 runs to 17 residues. Trimming removed 4 bases from V and 0 bases from J; junction bases left unmatched: 10. The CDR3 DNA reads as TGCGCCAGCAGCCCATCCGGGGGACAGGGATTCTCCTACGAGCAGTACTTC. It yields the protein CASSPSGGQGFSYEQYF.

The chain has TRBV4-1 and TRBJ1-5; D is possibly TRBD1 (5 bases). Germline CDR1 MGHRA, CDR2 YSYEKL. Trimming stripped 1 base from V and 7 bases from J, with 14 bases between. This CDR3 region has 15 residues. Here the CDR3 reads CASSQGGLRYQPQHF. DNA for the CDR3: TGCGCCAGCAGCCAAGGGGGCTTAAGGTACCAGCCCCAGCATTTT.

The chain recombines TRBV9 with TRBJ1-5; weak D call: TRBD1 (6 bases). Germline loops: CDR1 SGDLS, CDR2 YYNGEE. The CDR3 has 15 residues. V was clipped by 2 bases and J by 5 bases, with 14 bases between them. The CDR3 DNA is TGTGCCAGCAGCGTTGGAACAGGGCCCGATCAGCCCCAGCATTTT. This sequence encodes CASSVGTGPDQPQHF.

V usage is TRBV25-1 and J usage is TRBJ2-5; 10 bases line up with TRBD2. The CDR3 contains 16 residues. J was trimmed by 5 bases and V by 2 bases; bases with no gene match: 8. Germline V lookup: CDR1 MGHDK, CDR2 SYGVNS. CDR3 DNA: TGTGCCAGCAGTGAAGGAAAGCGGGGGGGCCGGGAGACCCAGTACTTC. It codes for CASSEGKRGGRETQYF.

This chain uses TRBV2 with TRBJ2-3; tentative D call: TRBD1 (5 bases). Trimming removed 3 bases at V and 0 bases at J, with 13 bases between. This CDR3 spans 16 amino acids. CDR1 SNHLY and CDR2 FYNNEI come from the germline V gene. CDR3 coding DNA: TGTGCCAGCAGTGATGGGGCGCGACCTAGCACAGATACGCAGTATTTT. It encodes CASSDGARPSTDTQYF.

The V call is TRBV12-3 or TRBV12-4, the J call TRBJ1-1; maybe TRBD1 (5 bases). V was cut by 6 bases and J by 11 bases, with 13 bases left in between. The CDR3 sequence is 11 residues long. DNA for the CDR3: TGTGCCAGCAGCCAGGGATTTCGGGCTTTCTTT. As protein: CASSQGFRAFF.

A single count supports this clone. The genes are TRBV18 and TRBJ2-7; 9 nucleotides agree with TRBD1. From germline, CDR1 is KGHSH and CDR2 LQKENI. The CDR3 is 15 residues long. V gave up 3 bases and J gave up 0 bases; unmatched junction bases: 3. CDR3: CASSPGTGRSYEQYF. The CDR3 DNA reads TGTGCCAGCTCACCCGGGACAGGGCGCTCCTACGAGCAGTACTTC.

In its sample, this clone is medium-sized. The chain has TRBV6-5 and TRBJ2-7; 8 nucleotides align to TRBD2. The trim removed 4 bases at V and 6 bases at J, leaving 14 bases unmatched. The length of the CDR3 is 16 residues. CDR1 is MNHEY and CDR2 is SVGAGI in the germline V gene. CDR3 region: CASSSSLGTSIREQYF. The CDR3 DNA reads TGTGCCAGCAGTTCTTCTCTCGGGACTAGTATCCGCGAGCAGTACTTC.

This clone turned up a few times. The chain combines TRBV24-1 with TRBJ1-2; 7 positions agree with TRBD1. Germline V gene sequence: CDR1 KGHDR, CDR2 SFDVKD. CDR3 size: 16 residues. With 2 bases clipped from V and 5 bases from J, the junction kept 10 bases outside the gene matches. CDR3 region: CATSDSTGTAEYGYTF. In DNA, the CDR3 is TGTGCCACCAGTGATTCGACTGGGACAGCGGAATATGGCTACACCTTC.

The gene calls are TRBV7-6 and TRBJ2-3; weak D call: TRBD2 (7 bases). V was shortened by 6 bases and J by 0 bases, with 13 bases between the two germline ends. The CDR3 runs to 15 residues. Germline CDR1 reads SGHVS; CDR2 reads FNYEAQ. For the CDR3, the DNA is TGTGCCAGCAGTGAGGCGGGGGCCAGCACAGATACGCAGTATTTT. It encodes CASSEAGASTDTQYF.

This clone was detected only a few times. The J gene is TRBJ1-4, the V gene TRBV4-1; 8 nucleotides agree with TRBD1. CDR1 is MGHRA, CDR2 YSYEKL, per germline. This CDR3 spans 15 amino acids. The V segment lost 3 bases and the J segment 5 bases; nucleotides outside the gene matches: 5. The CDR3 region has the DNA TGCGCCAGCAGCCAGTCAGGGGGCTTGAATGAAAAACTGTTTTTT. It encodes CASSQSGGLNEKLFF.

CDR3 loop: CAISELGAGEKLFF. As DNA, the CDR3 is TGTGCCATCAGTGAACTGGGGGCGGGTGAAAAACTGTTTTTT. J is TRBJ1-4 and V is TRBV10-3, with D possibly being TRBD1 (6 bases). V gave up 3 bases and J gave up 7 bases, with 12 bases separating them. This CDR3 has 14 residues. CDR1 and CDR2 from the germline V gene are ENHRY and SYGVKD.

This sequence joins TRBV24-1 and TRBJ2-1, with D perhaps matching TRBD2 (5 bases). V gave up 5 bases and J gave up 3 bases, with 10 bases separating them. This CDR3 has 14 residues. CDR1 and CDR2 from the germline V gene are KGHDR and SFDVKD. The CDR3 DNA sequence: TGTGCCACCAGTGGAGGGCTGGGCTACAATGAGCAGTTCTTC. Amino acids: CATSGGLGYNEQFF.

The chain is built from TRBV4-2 and TRBJ2-2; 11 bases fit TRBD2. Trimming at V came to 5 bases and at J to 6 bases, leaving 14 bases not matched to a gene. The CDR3 sequence is 18 residues long. The germline gives CDR1 LGHNA, CDR2 YNFKEQ. The CDR3 nucleotides read TGTGCCAGCAGCTCAGAAATCCTACTAGCGGGGGCCGCCGGGGAGCTGTTTTTT. Its translation is CASSSEILLAGAAGELFF.

This chain uses TRBV28 with TRBJ1-5; 9 positions agree with TRBD1. V lost 5 bases to trimming and J lost 5 bases; unmatched junction nucleotides: 4. The germline V gene encodes CDR1 MDHEN and CDR2 SYDVKM. The CDR3 is 14 amino acids. The CDR3 nucleotides read TGTGCCAGCAGTCCGGGACAGGGTGATCAGCCCCAGCATTTT. Translated: CASSPGQGDQPQHF.

This sequence joins TRBV6-5 and TRBJ1-3; D ambiguous. The CDR3 runs to 15 residues. The germline V gene has CDR1 MNHEY and CDR2 SVGAGI. V shed 2 bases and J shed 0 bases, with 8 bases lying between them. As DNA, the CDR3 is TGTGCCAGCAGTTACGAACGGAGCTCTGGAAACACCATATATTTT. It encodes CASSYERSSGNTIYF.

This chain connects TRBV5-1 to TRBJ1-4; 9 bases are a match to TRBD1. V lost 6 bases to trimming and J lost 8 bases; unmatched junction nucleotides: 11. CDR1 SGHRS and CDR2 YFSETQ come from the germline V gene. The CDR3 extends over 15 amino acids. For the CDR3, the DNA is TGCGCCAGCACACTAACGGGACAGGGTGGGGAAAAACTGTTTTTT. This codes for CASTLTGQGGEKLFF.

The rearrangement joins TRBV30 to TRBJ2-2; D ambiguous. Germline CDR1 and CDR2: GTSNPN and SVGIG (reference sequence). CDR3 length: 14 amino acids. V lost 0 bases and J 2 bases, leaving 7 bases between the germline ends. The DNA for the CDR3 is TGTGCCTGGAGTGTCACAGTTAACACCGGGGAGCTGTTTTTT. Amino acid sequence: CAWSVTVNTGELFF.

This clone has more than one count but fewer than ten. J is TRBJ1-1 and V is TRBV11-3; the match to TRBD1 covers 7 bases. Germline V gives CDR1 SGHNT, CDR2 YENEEA. V was clipped by 5 bases and J by 4 bases; unmatched bases: 4. The CDR3 totals 13 residues. Here the CDR3 DNA reads TGTGCCAGCAGCCCAACAGGGGCCACTGAAGCTTTCTTT. Amino acids: CASSPTGATEAFF.

J is TRBJ1-2 and V is TRBV6-6; 7 nucleotides line up with TRBD1. Germline CDR1 is MNHNY and CDR2 is SVGAGI (reference sequence). The CDR3 totals 18 residues. Trimming took 5 bases from V and 0 from J; bases not matched to a gene: 15. As DNA, the CDR3 is TGTGCCAGCAGTCTGGAGGGGACAGTCCCGGCAGCTAACTATGGCTACACCTTC. Translating gives CASSLEGTVPAANYGYTF.

This chain connects TRBV19 to TRBJ2-2, with a possible D match to TRBD2 (5 bases). The CDR3 spans 14 residues. Germline values: CDR1 LNHDA, CDR2 SQIVND (reference sequence). V was cut by 3 bases and J by 5 bases, with 10 bases left in between. CDR3 nucleotides: TGTGCCAGTAGTATCAAACTAGGGACCGGGGAGCTGTTTTTT. This translates into CASSIKLGTGELFF.

This sequence joins TRBV12-3 or TRBV12-4 and TRBJ2-2; D remains ambiguous. The CDR3 sequence is 11 residues long. V was pared by 4 bases and J by 6 bases, with 3 bases between. The chain's CDR3 is CASSSPGELFF. The CDR3 DNA is TGTGCCAGCAGTTCTCCCGGGGAGCTGTTTTTT.

The chain combines TRBV6-5 with TRBJ1-5; the D is unclear. Trimming stripped 7 bases from V and 4 bases from J, with 11 bases between. The CDR3 runs 13 residues. Germline CDR1 MNHEY, CDR2 SVGAGI. The chain's CDR3 is CASNLGGNQPQHF. In DNA form, the CDR3 reads TGTGCCAGCAATCTAGGCGGTAATCAGCCCCAGCATTTT.

CDR3 nucleotide sequence: TGTGCCAGCAGCTTAGGACAGAACTATGGCTACACCTTC. Translating it yields CASSLGQNYGYTF. J is TRBJ1-2 and V is TRBV7-3; D perhaps matches TRBD1 (6 bases). V was pared by 2 bases and J by 2 bases, with 6 bases between. This CDR3 is built from 13 residues. Per germline, CDR1 SGHTA and CDR2 FQGTGA.

This chain connects TRBV5-6 to TRBJ2-1; 8 nucleotides agree with TRBD2. V was clipped by 2 bases and J by 7 bases; unmatched bases: 5. The CDR3 is made up of 14 amino acids. Germline V gene sequence: CDR1 SGHDT, CDR2 YYEEEE. CDR3 DNA sequence: TGTGCCAGCAGCTTCGGGGGGGCAAATAATGAGCAGTTCTTC. It encodes CASSFGGANNEQFF. The full variable domain, its missing parts supplied by reference TRBV5-6 and TRBJ2-1, is DAGVTQSPTHLIKTRGQQVTLRCSPKSGHDTVSWYQQALGQGPQFIFQYYEEEERQRGNFPDRFSGHQFPNYSSELNVNALLLGDSALYLCASSFGGANNEQFFGPGTRLTVL.

The V and J genes are TRBV7-3 and TRBJ2-7, with 10 bases lining up with TRBD1. The CDR3 has 13 amino acids. Germline CDR1 and CDR2: SGHTA and FQGTGA. J lost 7 bases, V lost 5 bases, and 5 bases had no gene match. The CDR3 DNA reads TGTGCCAGCAGCGGAGACAGGGGGCCAGAGCAGTACTTC. This translates into CASSGDRGPEQYF.

The chain employs TRBV7-9 and TRBJ2-5; D unclear. There are 14 residues in the CDR3. Per the germline V gene, CDR1 is SEHNR and CDR2 is FQNEAQ (reference sequence). The V gene lost 0 bases and the J gene lost 5 bases, with 10 bases spanning the gap. As DNA, the CDR3 is TGTGCCAGCAGCTTAGCCGCTCATCGGGAGACCCAGTACTTC. It encodes CASSLAAHRETQYF.

The rearrangement links TRBV7-2 to TRBJ2-1; 7 bases match TRBD2. V trimming: 6 bases; J trimming: 2 bases; junction bases outside the gene matches: 10. This CDR3 is built from 16 residues. Germline V CDR1 and CDR2: SGHTA, FQGNSA. CDR3 loop: CASSPIPAGTYNEQFF. In nucleotides, the CDR3 is TGTGCCAGCAGTCCCATTCCAGCGGGGACCTACAATGAGCAGTTCTTC.